The clone carrying this T cell receptor beta chain was seen only once. The target antigen is unknown. The primer mix had 60 Vbeta and 13 Jbeta primers. Sequencing used immunoSEQ multiplex PCR; TCRdb keeps in-frame clones, though not all of them. This sample has roughly 150,000 clones, with around four fifths found just once. The sample comes from a study of cytomegalovirus exposure and HLA in healthy donors. Findings and limits, study-wide: A later analysis linked a missense DCLRE1C variant to TCR beta V- and J-gene trimming. The availability of immune exposure information extended only to CMV serostatus. Later analysis suggested most CMV-associated TCR beta chains were HLA-restricted.

With V trimmed by 4 bases and J by 5 bases, 4 bases remained unmatched. The CDR3 runs to 13 residues. Germline CDR1 is SGHTA and CDR2 is FQGNSA. This chain links TRBV7-2 with TRBJ2-7; 8 nucleotides match TRBD2. The TCR originated in a young man in good health. The specimen sequenced was PBMCs. CDR3 region: CASSSRTSNEQYF. The CDR3 DNA reads as TGTGCCAGCAGCTCTCGGACTAGCAACGAGCAGTACTTC. Together with reference TRBV7-2 and TRBJ2-7, the CDR3 gives the full variable domain: GAGVSQSPSNKVTEKGKDVELRCDPISGHTALYWYRQSLGQGLEFLIYFQGNSAPDKSGLPSDRFSAERTGGSVSTLTIQRTQQEDSAVYLCASSSRTSNEQYFGPGTRLTVT.